This record looks at one T cell receptor (beta chain) sequence and its context. Its antigen is still unknown. The data belong to a study of cytomegalovirus exposure and HLA in healthy donors. Background on the study: An early release of data contained roughly 90 million unique TCRs, which came from HLA-typed donors.

V lost 4 bases, J lost 5 bases, and 19 bases lay in between. Looked up from germline, CDR1 is SGHNT and CDR2 is YYREEE (reference sequence). CDR3 length: 16 amino acids. Findings and caveats of the study: CMV serostatus stood as the only immune exposure information on hand. Fewer N-insertions than the approximately 610-donor mean were reportedly shown by an Asian-associated ancestry cluster in a later analysis.

Primers: 60 Vbeta forward and 13 Jbeta reverse. Produced via immunoSEQ multiplex PCR; TCRdb's table is partial and in-frame only. The sample records about 160,000 clones, more than 75% being singletons. Specimen: PBMCs. The clonotype comes from a young man in good health and CMV-seropositive. The chain carries TRBV5-4 and TRBJ2-1; D possibly corresponds to TRBD2 (6 bases). The CDR3 here is CASSTVGGIRDNEQFF. The CDR3 DNA follows: TGTGCCAGCAGCACCGTGGGAGGTATCAGGGACAATGAGCAGTTCTTC.